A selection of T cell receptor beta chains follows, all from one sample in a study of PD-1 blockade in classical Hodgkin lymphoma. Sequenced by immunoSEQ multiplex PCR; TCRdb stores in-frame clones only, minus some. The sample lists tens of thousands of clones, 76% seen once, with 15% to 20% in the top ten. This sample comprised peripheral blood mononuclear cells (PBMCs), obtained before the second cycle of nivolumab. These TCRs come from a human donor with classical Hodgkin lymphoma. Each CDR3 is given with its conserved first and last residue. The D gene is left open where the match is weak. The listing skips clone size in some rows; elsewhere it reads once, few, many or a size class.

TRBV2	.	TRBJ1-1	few	TGTGCCAGCAGTGAAGGTTGGTCCAACACTGAAGCTTTCTTT	CASSEGWSNTEAFF
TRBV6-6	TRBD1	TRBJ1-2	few	TGTGCCAGCAGTTACCATAAAGGGACAGGAACCTATGGCTACACCTTC	CASSYHKGTGTYGYTF
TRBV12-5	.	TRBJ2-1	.	TGTGCTAGTGGTTTGGACAACAGGGACCATGAGCAGTTCTTC	CASGLDNRDHEQFF
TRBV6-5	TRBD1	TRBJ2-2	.	TGTGCCAGCAGCCGACAGGGGGACACCGGGGAGCTGTTTTTT	CASSRQGDTGELFF
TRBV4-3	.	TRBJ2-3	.	TGCGCCAGCAGCCTAGCGAGGGCCGGAGATACGCAGTATTTT	CASSLARAGDTQYF
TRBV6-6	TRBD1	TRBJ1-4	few	TGTGCCAGCAGTTACTCCGGACAGGATGAAAAACTGTTTTTT	CASSYSGQDEKLFF
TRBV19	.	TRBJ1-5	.	TGTGCCAGTAGAACAGGGACAAATCAGCCCCAGCATTTT	CASRTGTNQPQHF
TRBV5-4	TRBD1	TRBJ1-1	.	TGTGCCAGCAGCTTCGACAGGGATACTGAAGCTTTCTTT	CASSFDRDTEAFF
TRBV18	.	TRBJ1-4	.	TGTGCCAGCTCACTCTCCAGGGGCTCAAATGAAAAACTGTTTTTT	CASSLSRGSNEKLFF
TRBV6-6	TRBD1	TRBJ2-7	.	TGTGCCAGCTTCTGGACCGGGACAGCCTCATACGAGCAGTACTTC	CASFWTGTASYEQYF
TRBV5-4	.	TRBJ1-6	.	TGTGCCAGCAGTCCGGGTCTCGGCCCTGGCTATAATTCACCCCTCCACTTT	CASSPGLGPGYNSPLHF
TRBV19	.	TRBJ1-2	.	TGTGCCAGTAGTATTGCACAGGGCTATGGCTACACCTTC	CASSIAQGYGYTF
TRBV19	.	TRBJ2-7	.	TGTGCCAGTAGCCGAGGTTGGCTGAGATCCTACGAGCAGTACTTC	CASSRGWLRSYEQYF
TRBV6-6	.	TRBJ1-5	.	TGTGCCAGCAGTTACGACCATAGCAATCAGCCCCAGCATTTT	CASSYDHSNQPQHF
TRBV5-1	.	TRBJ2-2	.	TGCGCCAGCAGCTTGAGTAGTGGTCCCGGGGAGCTGTTTTTT	CASSLSSGPGELFF
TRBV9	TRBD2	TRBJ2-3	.	TGTGCCAGCAGCGTAGAGAGTAGCGGGGGAGGTACAGATACGCAGTATTTT	CASSVESSGGGTDTQYF
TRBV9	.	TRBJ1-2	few	TGTGCCAGCAGCCCATCCGGGGGAACGCTGGCTGGCTACACCTTC	CASSPSGGTLAGYTF
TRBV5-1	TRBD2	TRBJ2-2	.	TGCGCCAGCAGCCTACCTCCCCGGACTAGCGCCTCTCCAGGGGAGCTGTTTTTT	CASSLPPRTSASPGELFF
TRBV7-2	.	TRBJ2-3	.	TGTGCCAGCAGCTTAGTGCCGGGGAGCCTAGATACGCAGTATTTT	CASSLVPGSLDTQYF
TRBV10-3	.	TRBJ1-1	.	TGTGCCATCAGTGAGTCTGGAGGGGGGGCTGAAGCTTTCTTT	CAISESGGGAEAFF
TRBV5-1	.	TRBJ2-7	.	TGCGCCAGCAGCCCAAGGGTCGGGACCACTCTCGACGAGCAGTACTTC	CASSPRVGTTLDEQYF
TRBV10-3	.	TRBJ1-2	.	TGTGCCATCAGTGAACTAAAGGACAGCAACTATGGCTACACCTTC	CAISELKDSNYGYTF
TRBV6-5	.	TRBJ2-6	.	TGTGCCAGCAGTTACCGTCCTGGGGCCAACGTCCTGACTTTC	CASSYRPGANVLTF
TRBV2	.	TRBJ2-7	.	TGTGCCAGCAGCGTTGACAGGTCTTCCTACGAGCAGTACTTC	CASSVDRSSYEQYF